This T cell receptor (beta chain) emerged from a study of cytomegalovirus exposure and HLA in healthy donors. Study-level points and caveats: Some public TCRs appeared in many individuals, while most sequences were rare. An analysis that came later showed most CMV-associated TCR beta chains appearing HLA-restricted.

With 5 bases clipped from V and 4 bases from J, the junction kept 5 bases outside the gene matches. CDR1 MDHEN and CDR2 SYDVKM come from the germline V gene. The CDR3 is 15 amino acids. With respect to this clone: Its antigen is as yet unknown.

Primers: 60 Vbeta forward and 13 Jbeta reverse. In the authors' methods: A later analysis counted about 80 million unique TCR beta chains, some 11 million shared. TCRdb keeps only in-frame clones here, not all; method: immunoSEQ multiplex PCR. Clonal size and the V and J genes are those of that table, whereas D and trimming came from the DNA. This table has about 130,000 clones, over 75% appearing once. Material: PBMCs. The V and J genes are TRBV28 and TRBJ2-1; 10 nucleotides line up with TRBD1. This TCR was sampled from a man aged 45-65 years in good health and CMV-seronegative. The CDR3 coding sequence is TGTGCCAGCAGTCACACGGGACAGGGGTACAATGAGCAGTTCTTC. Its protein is CASSHTGQGYNEQFF.